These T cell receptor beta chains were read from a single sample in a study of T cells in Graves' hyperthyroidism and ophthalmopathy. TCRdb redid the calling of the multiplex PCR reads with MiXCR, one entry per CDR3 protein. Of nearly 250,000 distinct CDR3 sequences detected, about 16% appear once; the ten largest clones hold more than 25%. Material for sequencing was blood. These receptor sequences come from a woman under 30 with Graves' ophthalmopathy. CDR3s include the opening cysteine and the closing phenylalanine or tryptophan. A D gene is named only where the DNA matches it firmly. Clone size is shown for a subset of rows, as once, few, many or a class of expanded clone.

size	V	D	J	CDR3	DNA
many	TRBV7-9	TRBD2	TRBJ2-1	CASSLLSGGVNEQFF	TGTGCCAGCAGCCTCCTTAGCGGGGGGGTCAATGAGCAGTTCTTC
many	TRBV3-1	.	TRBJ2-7	CASSQGRMNYEQYF	TGTGCCAGCAGCCAGGGAAGAATGAACTACGAGCAGTACTTC
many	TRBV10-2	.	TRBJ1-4	CASSRSLEKLFF	TGCGCCAGCAGTCGAAGTTTGGAAAAACTGTTTTTT
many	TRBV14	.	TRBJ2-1	CASSQGIGRAYNEQFF	TGTGCCAGCAGCCAAGGTATCGGACGGGCATACAATGAGCAGTTCTTC
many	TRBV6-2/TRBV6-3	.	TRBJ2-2	CAIRGPNTGELFF	TGTGCCATTCGCGGACCTAACACCGGGGAGCTGTTTTTT
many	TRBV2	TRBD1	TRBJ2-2	CASSGTGGFTGELFF	TGTGCCAGCAGCGGGACAGGGGGTTTCACCGGGGAGCTGTTTTTT
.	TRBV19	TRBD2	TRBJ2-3	CASSLSGSRRDTQYF	TGTGCCAGTAGTCTGAGCGGGAGTCGAAGAGATACGCAGTATTTT
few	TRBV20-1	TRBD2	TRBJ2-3	CSAPTSGRADTQYF	TGCAGTGCCCCGACTAGCGGGAGAGCAGATACGCAGTATTTT
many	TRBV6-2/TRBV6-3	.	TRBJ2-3	CASGLLAGITDTQYF	TGTGCCAGCGGATTACTGGCGGGAATCACAGATACGCAGTATTTT
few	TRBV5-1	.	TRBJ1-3	CASSPSPGSSGNTIYF	TGCGCCAGCAGCCCGAGTCCGGGGAGCTCTGGAAACACCATATATTTT
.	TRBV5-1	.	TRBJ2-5	CASSLYSQGNQETQYF	TGCGCCAGCAGCTTGTATTCCCAGGGGAACCAAGAGACCCAGTACTTC
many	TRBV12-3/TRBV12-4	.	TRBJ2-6	CASSGGESGANVLTF	TGTGCCAGCAGTGGAGGGGAGAGCGGGGCCAACGTCCTGACTTTC
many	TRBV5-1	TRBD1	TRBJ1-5	CASSLAGGGQPQHF	TGCGCCAGCAGCTTGGCAGGGGGAGGGCAGCCCCAGCATTTT
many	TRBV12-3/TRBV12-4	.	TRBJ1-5	CASSLGTGFGQPQHF	TGTGCCAGCAGTTTAGGCACAGGGTTCGGTCAGCCCCAGCATTTT
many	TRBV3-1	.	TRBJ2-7	CASSQVLNYEQYF	TGTGCCAGCAGCCAAGTTCTAAACTACGAGCAGTACTTC
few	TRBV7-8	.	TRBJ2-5	CASSLPFGTQYF	TGTGCCAGCAGCCTTCCCTTCGGGACCCAGTACTTC
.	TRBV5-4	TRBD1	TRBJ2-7	CASSVRDRGTYEQYF	TGTGCCAGCAGCGTCCGGGACAGGGGGACCTACGAGCAGTACTTC
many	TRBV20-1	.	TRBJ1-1	CSARPRQGQPVGAFF	TGCAGTGCTAGACCACGACAAGGACAGCCTGTGGGGGCTTTCTTT
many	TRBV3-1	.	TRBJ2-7	CASSQGGARHEQYF	TGTGCCAGCAGCCAAGGGGGGGCTCGCCACGAGCAGTACTTC
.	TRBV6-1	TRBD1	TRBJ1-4	CASRPEDRGGELFF	TGTGCCAGCAGACCCGAGGACAGGGGAGGGGAACTGTTTTTT
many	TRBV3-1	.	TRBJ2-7	CASSHPGVSYEQYF	TGTGCCAGCAGCCACCCCGGGGTATCCTACGAGCAGTACTTC
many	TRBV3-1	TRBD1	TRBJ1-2	CASSQWLAGQGGSGYTF	TGTGCCAGCAGCCAATGGCTGGCCGGACAGGGAGGAAGTGGCTACACCTTC
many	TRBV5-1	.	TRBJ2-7	CASSLTPHLYEQYF	TGCGCCAGCAGCTTGACACCACACCTCTACGAGCAGTACTTC
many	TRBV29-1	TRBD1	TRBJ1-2	CSVWQGVYGYTF	TGCAGCGTTTGGCAGGGGGTTTATGGCTACACCTTC
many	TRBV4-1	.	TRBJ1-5	CASSQNNQPQHF	TGCGCCAGCAGCCAAAATAATCAGCCCCAGCATTTT
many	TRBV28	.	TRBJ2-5	CASSFQGEVETQYF	TGTGCCAGCAGTTTTCAGGGGGAGGTGGAGACCCAGTACTTC
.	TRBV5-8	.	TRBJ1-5	CASSHDPNQPQHF	TGTGCCAGCAGCCACGACCCCAATCAGCCCCAGCATTTT
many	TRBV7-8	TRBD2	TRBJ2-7	CASSFSGGISARYEQYF	TGTGCCAGCAGCTTTAGCGGGGGGATCTCCGCCCGCTACGAGCAGTACTTC
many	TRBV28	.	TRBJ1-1	CASSLWSGQGVDEAFF	TGTGCCAGCAGTTTATGGAGCGGGCAGGGTGTTGATGAAGCTTTCTTT
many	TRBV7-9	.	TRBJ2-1	CASSPRTRAGSNEQFF	TGTGCCAGCAGTCCTAGGACCCGGGCAGGTAGCAATGAGCAGTTCTTC
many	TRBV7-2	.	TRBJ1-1	CASSLELAPRGDNTEAFF	TGTGCCAGCAGCTTAGAGTTGGCACCAAGAGGTGATAACACTGAAGCTTTCTTT
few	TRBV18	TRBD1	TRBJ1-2	CASSPSQGAEGYTF	TGTGCCAGCTCACCGTCACAGGGGGCGGAGGGCTACACCTTC
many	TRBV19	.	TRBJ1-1	CASSIVQWSTEAFF	TGTGCCAGTAGTATAGTACAGTGGAGCACTGAAGCTTTCTTT
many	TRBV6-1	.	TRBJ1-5	CASSGAGVSHQPQHF	TGTGCCAGCAGTGGCGCAGGGGTCTCCCATCAGCCCCAGCATTTT
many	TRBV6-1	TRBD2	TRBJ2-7	CASSSVAGVDEQYF	TGTGCCAGCAGTTCCGTAGCGGGAGTGGACGAGCAGTACTTC
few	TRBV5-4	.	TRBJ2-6	CASSPEGPYVTGANVLTF	TGTGCCAGCAGTCCGGAGGGACCCTACGTCACTGGGGCCAACGTCCTGACTTTC
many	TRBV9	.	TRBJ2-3	CASSVSGSTDTQYF	TGTGCCAGCAGTGTAAGCGGGAGCACAGATACGCAGTATTTT
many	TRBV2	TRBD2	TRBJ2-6	CAGGLAGSSGANVLTF	TGTGCCGGCGGACTAGCGGGGAGCTCTGGGGCCAACGTCCTGACTTTC
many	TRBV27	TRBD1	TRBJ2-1	CASRRWDSSYNEQFF	TGTGCCAGCAGGCGCTGGGACAGCTCCTACAATGAGCAGTTCTTC
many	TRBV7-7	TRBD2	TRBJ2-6	CASSPGLAGAYSGANVLTF	TGTGCTAGCAGCCCAGGACTAGCGGGGGCCTACTCTGGGGCCAACGTCCTGACTTTC
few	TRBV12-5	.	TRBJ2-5	CASGQDQVRTQYF	TGTGCTAGTGGCCAAGACCAGGTTAGGACCCAGTACTTC
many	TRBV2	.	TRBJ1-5	CASRIQGGPQHF	TGTGCCAGCAGGATACAGGGAGGACCCCAGCATTTT
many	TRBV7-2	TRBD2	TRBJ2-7	CASSLAKASGSSNEQYF	TGTGCCAGCAGCTTAGCGAAGGCTAGCGGGAGTAGCAACGAGCAGTACTTC
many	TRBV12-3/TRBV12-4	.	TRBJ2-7	CASSLGLIPYEQYF	TGTGCCAGCAGTTTAGGACTAATCCCCTACGAGCAGTACTTC
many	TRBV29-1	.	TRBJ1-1	CSVDPGKNTEAFF	TGCAGCGTTGACCCAGGCAAGAACACTGAAGCTTTCTTT
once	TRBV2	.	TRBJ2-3	CASSERVSADTQYF	TGTGCCAGCAGTGAAAGGGTTTCGGCAGATACGCAGTATTTT